The rows below give T cell receptor beta chains drawn from one sample of a study of cytomegalovirus exposure and HLA in healthy donors. Method: immunoSEQ multiplex PCR; TCRdb's copy keeps in-frame clones and lacks some. The table has 90,000 to 140,000 clones, 69% seen once. The sequenced sample consisted of PBMCs. These receptors were obtained from a man younger than 45 in good health and CMV-seronegative. The CDR3 runs from the conserved cysteine through the conserved F or W. The D gene is left open where the match is weak. The size entry is marked missing in some rows and otherwise reads once, few, many or a size class.

v_call	cdr3_length	clone_size	j_call	d_call	cdr3_nt	cdr3_aa
TRBV4-2	16	.	TRBJ2-4	.	TGTGCCAGCAGCCAAGAGGGCGGGATAGCCAAAAACATTCAGTACTTC	CASSQEGGIAKNIQYF
TRBV27	16	.	TRBJ2-5	TRBD1	TGTGCCAGCAGCGTACTTGGGGACAGGGCTCCGGAGACCCAGTACTTC	CASSVLGDRAPETQYF
TRBV7-3	13	.	TRBJ2-3	.	TGTGCCAGCAGCTTAGGTCGAGACTACAAGGAGTATTTT	CASSLGRDYKEYF
TRBV7-2	15	.	TRBJ2-3	.	TGTGCCAGCAGCTTAGTGAGGCAAACCACAGATACGCAGTATTTT	CASSLVRQTTDTQYF
TRBV7-8	13	.	TRBJ1-5	TRBD1	TGTGCCATAGGGACAGAAGGCAATCAGCCCCAGCATTTT	CAIGTEGNQPQHF
TRBV5-1	14	.	TRBJ1-2	.	TGCGCCAGCAGCTTGATTCGGGAAATAGGTGGCTACACCTTC	CASSLIREIGGYTF
TRBV19	14	.	TRBJ1-1	.	TGTGCCAGTAGTATCCTCTCGACACACACTGAAGCTTTCTTT	CASSILSTHTEAFF
TRBV28	15	.	TRBJ2-7	.	TGTGCCAGCAGTGCCGTGGAGCAGGCCCAGGGCGAGCAGTACTTC	CASSAVEQAQGEQYF
TRBV11-3	13	.	TRBJ1-6	.	TGTGCCAGCAGCTGGGGGGTCGGCTCACCCCTCCACTTT	CASSWGVGSPLHF
TRBV2	15	few	TRBJ1-2	TRBD1	TGTGCCAGCTTGGTGCTCACGCCAGGGGGCTATGGCTACACCTTC	CASLVLTPGGYGYTF
TRBV2	13	once	TRBJ2-7	.	TGTGCCAGCAGACGTGGGAGGCAGGCCGAGCAGTACTTC	CASRRGRQAEQYF
TRBV4-2	14	.	TRBJ1-1	.	TGTGCCAGCAGCCAAGATCGAGAGAACACTGAAGCTTTCTTT	CASSQDRENTEAFF
TRBV6-5	13	.	TRBJ2-7	.	TGTGCTAGCAAGCAGAAGGCGGCATACGAGCAGTACTTC	CASKQKAAYEQYF
TRBV19	13	.	TRBJ1-1	TRBD1	TGTGCCAGCCACAGGGGGACCGGCACTGAAGCTTTCTTT	CASHRGTGTEAFF
TRBV28	15	.	TRBJ1-2	.	TGTGCCAGCACCTTCGGAGGACCGATAAACTATGGCTACACCTTC	CASTFGGPINYGYTF
TRBV27	14	.	TRBJ1-1	TRBD1	TGTGCCAGCAAACCACAGGGGGTGTCTCGTTTGGCTTTCTTT	CASKPQGVSRLAFF
TRBV6-5	13	few	TRBJ1-4	.	TGTGCCAGCAGTTGGACCAGGGGCGGAAAACTGTTTTTT	CASSWTRGGKLFF
TRBV10-3	17	.	TRBJ2-7	.	TGTGCCATCAGTGAGTCGACTCGGAGGGGTCTCTCCTACGAGCAGTACTTC	CAISESTRRGLSYEQYF
TRBV7-8	11	once	TRBJ2-5	.	TGTGCCAGCTGCAACGGAGAGACCCAGTACTTC	CASCNGETQYF
TRBV6-5	13	.	TRBJ1-1	.	TGTGCCAGCGCCCCCCTGAGATGGACTGAAGCTTTCTTT	CASAPLRWTEAFF
TRBV6-6	15	.	TRBJ1-5	TRBD1	TGTGCCAGCAGTGCAGACAGGGAAGGCAATCAGCCCCAGCATTTT	CASSADREGNQPQHF